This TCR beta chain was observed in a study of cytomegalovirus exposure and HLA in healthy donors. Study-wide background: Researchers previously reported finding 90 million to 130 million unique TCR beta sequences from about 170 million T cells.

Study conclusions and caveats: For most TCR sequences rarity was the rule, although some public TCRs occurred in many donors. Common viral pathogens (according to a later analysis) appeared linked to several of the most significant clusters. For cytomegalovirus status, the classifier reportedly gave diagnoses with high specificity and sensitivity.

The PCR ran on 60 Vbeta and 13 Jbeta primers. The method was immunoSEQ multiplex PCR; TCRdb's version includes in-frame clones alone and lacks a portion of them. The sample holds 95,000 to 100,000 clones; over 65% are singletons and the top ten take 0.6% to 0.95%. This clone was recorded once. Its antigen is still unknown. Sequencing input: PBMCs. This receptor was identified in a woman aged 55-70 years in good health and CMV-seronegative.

The CDR3 sequence is CASRDLSADTQYF. The DNA for the CDR3 is TGTGCCAGCAGGGACCTTAGCGCAGATACGCAGTATTTT. V usage is TRBV27 and J usage is TRBJ2-3, with a tentative D call TRBD2 (5 bases). The V and J ends lost 6 bases and 4 bases respectively, with 11 bases between them. This CDR3 contains 13 residues. Per the germline V gene, CDR1 is MNHEY and CDR2 is SMNVEV (reference sequence).